This T cell receptor (beta chain) came from a study of shared clonotypes between healthy human individuals. Study-wide findings and caveats: An anticipated effect of sequencing depth on clonotype sharing among donors was recognized.

Everyone who donated was a Caucasian adult who lived in Nashville, Tennessee. This clone has only one observation. Its specificity is unknown. The CDR3 extends over 14 amino acids. With 5 bases clipped from V and 8 bases from J, the junction kept 6 bases outside the gene matches. The germline CDR1 and CDR2 sequences are SGHRS and YFSETQ. An even split of each subset's genomic DNA across several immunoSEQ plates was performed. As originally analysed: Junction-only sequences without quality scores were provided by ImmunoSEQ, so filtering was different. Generated by immunoSEQ multiplex PCR, the TCRdb table keeps only in-frame clones and is missing some. V, J and clone size reflect that table, while D and trimming were determined from the DNA. The table lists about 490,000 clones, about 80% of them singletons.

The source material was PBMCs. This chain links TRBV5-1 with TRBJ2-1; the match to TRBD2 covers 11 bases. The receptor's source is a woman between 35 and 50 years old in good health. Some clones in this sample may be carry-over from other donors' samples. CDR3 residues: CASRVAGGPYEQFF. The CDR3, as DNA: TGCGCCAGCAGGGTAGCGGGAGGGCCCTATGAGCAGTTCTTC.